These 21 T cell receptor beta chains were sequenced from one sample in a study of shared clonotypes between healthy human individuals. Produced via immunoSEQ multiplex PCR; TCRdb's table is partial and in-frame only. In the table there are 2 million to 2.5 million clones, 85% to 95% of which are singletons. What was sequenced was naive CD4+ T cells from PBMCs. Subset noted: CD45RA+ positively selected. The receptors originated from a man aged 18 to 35 in good health. Some clones in this sample may be carry-over from other donors' samples.

This clone is a singleton in its sample. V usage is TRBV7-9 and J usage is TRBJ1-1, with no clear D. CDR3 size: 15 residues. CDR1 is SEHNR and CDR2 is FQNEAQ in the germline V gene (reference sequence). The V and J ends lost 4 bases and 5 bases respectively, with 17 bases between them. The CDR3 region has the DNA TGTGCCAGCAGCTCAACGTACCAACTGGGTACTGAAGCTTTCTTT. Its translation: CASSSTYQLGTEAFF.

V usage is TRBV2 and J usage is TRBJ2-1, with D maybe TRBD2 (5 bases). CDR1 and CDR2 from the germline V gene are SNHLY and FYNNEI. V dropped 6 bases and J dropped 1 base, with 13 bases sitting between them. This CDR3 is built from 15 residues. CDR3 DNA: TGTGCCAGCAGCCAAGAGGGAACGTCCTACAATGAGCAGTTCTTC. Translating it yields CASSQEGTSYNEQFF.

This chain uses TRBV6-7 with TRBJ2-2, with D tentatively TRBD1 (5 bases). TRBV6-7 is flagged as an ORF with uncertain function. CDR3 size: 20 residues. Between the trimmed V and J ends, which lost 0 bases and 9 bases, there was a span of 29 bases. The CDR3 bases are TGTGCCAGCAGTTACTCGTGCTTGAGTCGTTCCCCCATTGGGGCCCGGGAGCTGTTTTTT. This gives the protein CASSYSCLSRSPIGARELFF.

The rearrangement uses TRBV19 and TRBJ2-1, with 13 bases that match TRBD2. Germline CDR1 is LNHDA and CDR2 is SQIVND (reference sequence). The CDR3 runs to 15 residues. Unmatched junction bases numbered 7, after V lost 6 bases and J lost 8 bases. CDR3 protein: CASSSGTSGMDEQFF. CDR3 in DNA: TGTGCCAGTAGCTCCGGGACTAGCGGGATGGATGAGCAGTTCTTC.

A word on this clone: The same CDR3 arises from other DNA sequences in this sample as well. The V call is TRBV5-1, the J call TRBJ2-3; D not resolved. The germline V gene encodes CDR1 SGHRS and CDR2 YFSETQ. V lost 0 bases to trimming and J lost 2 bases, with 7 bases between them. This CDR3 has 14 amino acids. The CDR3 protein is CASSLEGPTDTQYF. The CDR3 DNA reads TGCGCCAGCAGCTTGGAGGGCCCCACAGATACGCAGTATTTT.

As for this clone: Distinct nucleotide sequences in the sample also encode this CDR3. The chain employs TRBV2 and TRBJ1-2; D unclear. The CDR3 contains 12 residues. Trimming shortened V by 2 bases and J by 5 bases, and 6 bases separated the two germline ends. Germline V gene sequence: CDR1 SNHLY, CDR2 FYNNEI. In DNA, the CDR3 is TGTGCCAGCAGTGAATCCGGATATGGCTACACCTTC. Amino acid sequence: CASSESGYGYTF.

The chain combines TRBV7-9 with TRBJ2-7; 7 nucleotides line up with TRBD2. The J segment lost 6 bases and the V segment lost 6 bases, leaving 2 bases of the junction unmatched. The CDR3 is 11 amino acids. Germline CDR1 SEHNR, CDR2 FQNEAQ (reference sequence). In nucleotides, the CDR3 is TGTGCCAGCAGGGGAGGGCCCGAGCAGTACTTC. Protein sequence: CASRGGPEQYF.

This clone showed up just once. The chain links TRBV2 to TRBJ1-5, with a weak D call TRBD1 (5 bases). The CDR3 has 15 residues. With 6 bases removed from V and 4 bases from J, the gap between germline ends came to 16 bases. CDR1 is SNHLY and CDR2 is FYNNEI in the germline V gene. The CDR3: CASSPETGGNQPQHF. CDR3 coding DNA: TGTGCCAGCAGCCCGGAAACAGGAGGAAATCAGCCCCAGCATTTT.

The V and J genes are TRBV28 and TRBJ1-1; D possibly corresponds to TRBD1 (6 bases). Per the germline V gene, CDR1 is MDHEN and CDR2 is SYDVKM. The CDR3 is 16 amino acids. Trimming took 3 bases from V and 0 from J, leaving 14 bases between them. The CDR3 here is CASSFEGQLMNTEAFF. As DNA, the CDR3 is TGTGCCAGCAGTTTCGAGGGACAACTAATGAACACTGAAGCTTTCTTT.

The V call is TRBV6-1, the J call TRBJ1-2, with 8 bases matching TRBD1. The CDR3 is 13 amino acids. The V gene's germline CDR1 is MNHNS and CDR2 SASEGT. With 5 bases clipped from V and 5 bases from J, the junction kept 4 bases outside the gene matches. The CDR3 spells CASSTGGIYGYTF. The CDR3 DNA is TGTGCCAGCAGTACAGGGGGGATTTATGGCTACACCTTC.

This clone was observed a single time. The rearrangement links TRBV6-5 to TRBJ1-5; tentatively, D is TRBD1 (5 bases). Germline V lookup: CDR1 MNHEY, CDR2 SVGAGI. V was trimmed by 6 bases and J by 0 bases, leaving 9 bases between them. CDR3 length: 14 amino acids. For the CDR3, the DNA is TGTGCCAGCAGACCGAGGGGTAGCAATCAGCCCCAGCATTTT. Translated, it gives CASRPRGSNQPQHF.

For the CDR3, the DNA is TGTGCCAGCAGCTTGGACGCAGGGGGCATTTTTGGAAACACCATATATTTT. This gives the protein CASSLDAGGIFGNTIYF. The chain has TRBV5-4 and TRBJ1-3; 8 nucleotides line up with TRBD1. CDR1 is SGHNT, CDR2 YYREEE, per germline (reference sequence). With V trimmed by 0 bases and J by 3 bases, 8 bases remained unmatched. CDR3 length: 17 amino acids.

The chain combines TRBV5-6 with TRBJ2-3; D ambiguous. This CDR3 region has 14 residues. Trimming left V 3 bases short and J 4 bases short, with 12 bases between. The germline V gene has CDR1 SGHDT and CDR2 YYEEEE. The CDR3 DNA reads TGTGCCAGCAGCTATAGCCTGGGCCCAGATACGCAGTATTTT. Its protein product is CASSYSLGPDTQYF.

This clone was seen a handful of times. The same CDR3 can be traced to other DNA sequences in this sample. The chain recombines TRBV28 with TRBJ1-1; D call uncertain. Germline V gene sequence: CDR1 MDHEN, CDR2 SYDVKM. With 6 bases removed from V and 11 bases from J, the gap between germline ends came to 16 bases. CDR3 length equals 12 residues. CDR3 amino acids: CASSSVGLGAFF. The CDR3 DNA reads TGTGCCAGCAGCTCGGTAGGTCTCGGGGCTTTCTTT.

V is TRBV10-3 and J is TRBJ2-7, with TRBD1 as a possible D gene (6 bases). The CDR3 covers 13 residues. CDR1 is ENHRY, CDR2 SYGVKD, per germline. The germline V and J ends were trimmed by 9 bases and 3 bases, with 15 bases remaining between them. DNA of the CDR3: TGTGCCATTGCCACAGGGCCCCGCTACGAGCAGTACTTC. This encodes CAIATGPRYEQYF.

Comment on this clone: Other DNA sequences in the sample encode the same CDR3. The V call is TRBV7-9, the J call TRBJ2-3, with 8 bases lining up with TRBD1. J gave up 4 bases and V 2 bases, and 2 bases lay outside the gene matches. Looked up from germline, CDR1 is SEHNR and CDR2 is FQNEAQ (reference sequence). CDR3 size: 14 residues. The CDR3 reads CASSLTGGPDTQYF. The DNA for the CDR3 is TGTGCCAGCAGCTTAACAGGGGGGCCAGATACGCAGTATTTT.

The rearrangement uses TRBV19 and TRBJ2-5; TRBD2 agrees at 7 bases. The CDR3 runs 14 residues. With 1 base clipped from V and 2 bases from J, the junction kept 1 base outside the gene matches. Germline loops: CDR1 LNHDA, CDR2 SQIVND (reference sequence). CDR3 protein: CASSIGGRQETQYF. The CDR3 bases are TGTGCCAGTAGTATAGGCGGGAGACAAGAGACCCAGTACTTC.

This chain connects TRBV5-6 to TRBJ2-7; 7 nucleotides agree with TRBD2. Unmatched junction bases numbered 3, after V lost 0 bases and J lost 0 bases. Germline V gene data show CDR1 as SGHDT and CDR2 as YYEEEE. The CDR3 has 15 amino acids. The CDR3: CASSLGLAASYEQYF. The CDR3 nucleotides read TGTGCCAGCAGCTTGGGGCTAGCGGCCTCCTACGAGCAGTACTTC. The whole variable domain, remainder taken from reference TRBV5-6 and TRBJ2-7, is DAGVTQSPTHLIKTRGQQVTLRCSPKSGHDTVSWYQQALGQGPQFIFQYYEEEERQRGNFPDRFSGHQFPNYSSELNVNALLLGDSALYLCASSLGLAASYEQYFGPGTRLTVT.

The chain is built from TRBV12-5 and TRBJ2-3, with D maybe TRBD1 (6 bases). The CDR3 consists of 14 residues. Germline V lookup: CDR1 LGHNT, CDR2 FRNRAP. V lost 1 base and J 6 bases, leaving 11 bases between the germline ends. The CDR3 reads CASGLGGTMDTQYF. The CDR3 region has the DNA TGTGCTAGTGGTTTGGGGGGGACAATGGATACGCAGTATTTT.

Written as DNA, the CDR3 is TGTGCCAGCAGTACAGGGTTTGGATATGGCTACACCTTC. This gives the protein CASSTGFGYGYTF. This rearrangement joins TRBV6-1 to TRBJ1-2; possible D gene TRBD1, 6 bases. The CDR3 extends over 13 amino acids. The germline V gene has CDR1 MNHNS and CDR2 SASEGT. V was pared by 5 bases and J by 5 bases, with 12 bases between.

The genes are TRBV18 and TRBJ2-5, with D uncertain. The germline V gene has CDR1 KGHSH and CDR2 LQKENI. Trimming removed 2 bases at V and 4 bases at J, with 5 bases between. CDR3 length equals 12 residues. The CDR3 sequence is CASSPNGETQYF. The CDR3 DNA sequence: TGTGCCAGCTCACCAAATGGAGAGACCCAGTACTTC.